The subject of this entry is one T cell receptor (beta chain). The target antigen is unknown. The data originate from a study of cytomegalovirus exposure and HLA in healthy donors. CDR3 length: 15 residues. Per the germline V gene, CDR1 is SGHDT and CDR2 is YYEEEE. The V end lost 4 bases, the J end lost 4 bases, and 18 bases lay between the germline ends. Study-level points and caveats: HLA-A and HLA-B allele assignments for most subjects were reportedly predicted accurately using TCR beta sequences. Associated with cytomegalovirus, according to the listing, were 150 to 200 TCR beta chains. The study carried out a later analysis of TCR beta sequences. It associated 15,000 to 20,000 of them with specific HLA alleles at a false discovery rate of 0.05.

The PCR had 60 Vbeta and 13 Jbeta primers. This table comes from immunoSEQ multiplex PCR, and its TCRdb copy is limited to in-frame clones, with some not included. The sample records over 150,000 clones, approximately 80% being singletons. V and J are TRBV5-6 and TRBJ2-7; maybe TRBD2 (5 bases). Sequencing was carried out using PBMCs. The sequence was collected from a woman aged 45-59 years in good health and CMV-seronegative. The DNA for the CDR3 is TGTGCCAGCAGCCCCCAAATGGCCCGGGGATACGAGCAGTACTTC. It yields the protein CASSPQMARGYEQYF. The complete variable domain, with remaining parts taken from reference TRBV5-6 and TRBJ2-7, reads DAGVTQSPTHLIKTRGQQVTLRCSPKSGHDTVSWYQQALGQGPQFIFQYYEEEERQRGNFPDRFSGHQFPNYSSELNVNALLLGDSALYLCASSPQMARGYEQYFGPGTRLTVT.